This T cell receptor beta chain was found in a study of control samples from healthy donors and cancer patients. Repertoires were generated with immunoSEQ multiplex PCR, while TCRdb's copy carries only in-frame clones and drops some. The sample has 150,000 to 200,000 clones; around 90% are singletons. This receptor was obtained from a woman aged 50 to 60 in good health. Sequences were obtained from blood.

This CDR3 reads CASSSTNYGYTF. In DNA, the CDR3 is TGCGCCAGCAGCTCCACAAACTATGGCTACACCTTC. The chain recombines TRBV5-1 with TRBJ1-2; no firm D call. V was clipped by 3 bases and J by 2 bases, with 5 bases between them. Germline V gives CDR1 SGHRS, CDR2 YFSETQ. This CDR3 contains 12 residues. Full variable domain (missing parts from reference TRBV5-1 and TRBJ1-2): KAGVTQTPRYLIKTRGQQVTLSCSPISGHRSVSWYQQTPGQGLQFLFEYFSETQRNKGNFPGRFSGRQFSNSRSEMNVSTLELGDSALYLCASSSTNYGYTFGSGTRLTVV.